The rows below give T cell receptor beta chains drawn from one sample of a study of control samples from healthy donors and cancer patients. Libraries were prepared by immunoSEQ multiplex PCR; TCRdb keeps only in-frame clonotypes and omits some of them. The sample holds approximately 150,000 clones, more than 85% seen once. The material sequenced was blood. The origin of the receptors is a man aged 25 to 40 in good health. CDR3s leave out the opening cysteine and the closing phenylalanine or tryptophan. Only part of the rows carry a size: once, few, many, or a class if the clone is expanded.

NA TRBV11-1 ASSPYVGAGELF
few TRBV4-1 ASSQVRTGAGGAEQY
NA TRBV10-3 ASSGVNTGELF
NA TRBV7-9 ASSLGRTNSPLH
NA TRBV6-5 ASSFRDEQY
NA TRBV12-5 ASGYRGLSGNTIY
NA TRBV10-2 ASSGGFEPFSNQPQH
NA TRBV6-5 ASSSPVGEKLF
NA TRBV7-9 AGSLGGDSGNTIY
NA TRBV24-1 ATSEQTGNYGYT
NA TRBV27 ASRMGQEVYTGELF
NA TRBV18 ASSQTLNTEAF
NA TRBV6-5 ASMGDGPLGYT
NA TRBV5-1 ASSPGPNQPQH
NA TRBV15 ATSRDIISYEQY
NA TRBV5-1 ASSFTGTGTDTGELF
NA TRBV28 ASSPRTGGANTEAF
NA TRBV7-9 ASSSGGGNQPQH
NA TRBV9 ASSDGQGRTEAF
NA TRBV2 ASSVREAGELF
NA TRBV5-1 ASSLRPQVNYGYT
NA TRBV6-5 ASSYNRDGYT
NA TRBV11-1 ASSFLGDGTDTQY
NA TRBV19 ASLMAHLGNTEAF
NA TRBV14 ASSQPRLAGGRRDEQF
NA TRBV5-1 ASSLDHSYNSPLH
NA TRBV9 ASSGSDGTAHHGGYT
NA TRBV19 ASSIFTGADYGYT
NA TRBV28 ASSPTTRRSQPQH
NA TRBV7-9 ASSLTGAGRQYNEQF
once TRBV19 ASNILGANQPQH
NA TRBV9 ASSVASSSYEQY
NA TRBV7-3 ASSSSAGGTQY
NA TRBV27 ASSLLSVVGRGTEAF
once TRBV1 TSSQESRSPLH
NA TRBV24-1 ATSDRDRGGYT
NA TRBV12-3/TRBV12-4 ASSLGIGGYT
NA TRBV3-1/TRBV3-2 ASSQDRDREAF
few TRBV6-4 ASSKTSEGNEQF
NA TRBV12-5 ASGLVLRTVSSGELF
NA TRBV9 ASSSEVRGGYNEQF
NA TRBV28 ASSSSGAVYGYT
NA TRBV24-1 ATSRGGGYT
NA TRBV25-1 ASGQEPSYEQY
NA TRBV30 AWMTGATGELF
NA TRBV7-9 ASSTLDRVTGGEQF
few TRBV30 AWSESSYNSPLH
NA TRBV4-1 ASSQENSAYEQY
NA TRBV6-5 ASRTGAVDTIY
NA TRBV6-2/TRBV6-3 ASSTDMRGYT
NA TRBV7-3 ASSPKRGGIDNEQF
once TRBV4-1 ASSPGQWGGGAHEQY
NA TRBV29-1 SVWGPNRDSSYEQY
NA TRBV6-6 ASSYSDRGLNEQF
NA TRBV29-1 SVEGTGGY
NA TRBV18 ASSPSGPSNQPQH
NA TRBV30 AWSENLGGTAF
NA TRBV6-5 ASSIGSYEQY